This entry lists 23 T cell receptor beta chains sequenced from one sample in a study of blood T cell repertoires in COVID-19. Sequencing used immunoSEQ multiplex PCR; TCRdb keeps in-frame clones, though not all of them. The profile shows approximately 92,000 clones, about four fifths of them singletons. The specimen was peripheral blood. Receptor source: a man aged 80 or over with acute or convalescent COVID-19.

This chain uses TRBV29-1 with TRBJ1-1, with a tentative D call TRBD1 (5 bases). Trimming removed 5 bases at V and 5 bases at J, with 15 bases between. This CDR3 has 13 amino acids. Per germline, CDR1 SQVTM and CDR2 ANQGSEA. CDR3 DNA sequence: TGCAGCGTTCAAGGGGCTTCTGGGACTGAAGCTTTCTTT. Its protein product is CSVQGASGTEAFF.

This clone came up a few times. This rearrangement joins TRBV7-2 to TRBJ2-5, with a tentative D call TRBD1 (6 bases). This CDR3 comprises 14 residues. In germline, CDR1 is SGHTA, CDR2 FQGNSA. V was pared by 4 bases and J by 2 bases, with 11 bases between. The CDR3 reads CASSSTGRQETQYF. The CDR3 DNA sequence: TGTGCCAGCAGCTCGACAGGAAGGCAAGAGACCCAGTACTTC.

The chain recombines TRBV11-3 with TRBJ2-2; 8 bases align to TRBD1. This CDR3 spans 14 amino acids. The V segment lost 8 bases and the J segment 2 bases; nucleotides outside the gene matches: 4. Germline CDR1 is SGHNT and CDR2 is YENEEA. Written as DNA, the CDR3 is TGTGCCAGCTCCAGGGGGCACAACACCGGGGAGCTGTTTTTT. Its translation is CASSRGHNTGELFF.

The chain links TRBV5-6 to TRBJ1-4, with a weak D call TRBD1 (6 bases). This CDR3 contains 15 residues. Trimming stripped 4 bases from V and 0 bases from J, with 10 bases between. Germline CDR1 and CDR2: SGHDT and YYEEEE. CDR3 bases: TGTGCCAGCAGCACCGGACAGACAACTAATGAAAAACTGTTTTTT. Its protein is CASSTGQTTNEKLFF.

The rearrangement uses TRBV20-1 and TRBJ2-7; D is unresolved. The V end lost 5 bases, the J end lost 1 base, and 6 bases lay between the germline ends. The germline gives CDR1 DFQATT, CDR2 SNEGSKA (reference sequence). This CDR3 has 11 residues. The CDR3 is CSASQSYEQYF. As DNA, the CDR3 is TGCAGTGCTTCACAATCCTACGAGCAGTACTTC.

The chain combines TRBV6-6 with TRBJ2-1, with 7 positions matching TRBD2. The CDR3 consists of 13 residues. CDR1 is MNHNY, CDR2 SVGAGI, per germline (reference sequence). J was trimmed by 4 bases and V by 7 bases; bases with no gene match: 4. As DNA, the CDR3 is TGTGCCAGCACCGAGGGACTATACAATGAGCAGTTCTTC. Translating gives CASTEGLYNEQFF.

The chain has TRBV6-5 and TRBJ2-7, with TRBD2 matching over 7 bases. Per germline, CDR1 MNHEY and CDR2 SVGAGI. J gave up 5 bases and V 6 bases, and 4 bases lay outside the gene matches. The CDR3 totals 12 residues. The CDR3 DNA sequence: TGTGCCAGCAGCCGTGCGGGAGACGAGCAGTACTTC. It encodes CASSRAGDEQYF.

A word on this clone: Germline is not matched at one junction end, which may reflect a read error. The rearrangement joins TRBV27 to TRBJ1-5, with a tentative D call TRBD1 (6 bases). Germline values: CDR1 MNHEY, CDR2 SMNVEV (reference sequence). The CDR3 covers 15 residues. The CDR3 here is CASSLQPDLQGPFPF. The DNA for the CDR3 is TGTGCCAGCAGTTTACAACCCGACTTACAGGGTCCCTTTCCCTTT.

The genes are TRBV14 and TRBJ2-7; D gene unclear. The CDR3 consists of 15 residues. The V gene's germline CDR1 is SGHDN and CDR2 FVKESK. Trimming took off 3 bases at V and 2 bases at J, with 14 bases between the two ends. The CDR3 nucleotides are TGTGCCAGCAGCCACGGGTACAACATCGCCTACGAGCAGTACTTC. Its protein is CASSHGYNIAYEQYF.

DNA of the CDR3: TGTGCCAGCAGCTTGAGTCGGACTAGCGGGGGTACGGGCGAGCAGTACTTC. Protein product: CASSLSRTSGGTGEQYF. The chain has TRBV7-2 and TRBJ2-7; 13 bases align to TRBD2. This CDR3 region has 17 residues. The V gene end was trimmed by 3 bases and the J gene end by 6 bases; junction bases not matched to a gene: 11. Germline V lookup: CDR1 SGHTA, CDR2 FQGNSA.

The CDR3: CASSPQGQANSPLHF. Here the CDR3 DNA reads TGTGCCAGCAGCCCACAGGGACAGGCGAATTCACCCCTCCACTTT. V usage is TRBV7-2 and J usage is TRBJ1-6, with 8 bases lining up with TRBD1. The J segment lost 7 bases and the V segment lost 5 bases, leaving 7 bases of the junction unmatched. Germline loops: CDR1 SGHTA, CDR2 FQGNSA. The CDR3 runs to 15 residues.

This chain links TRBV5-1 with TRBJ2-3; 10 bases map to TRBD1. J lost 4 bases, V lost 0 bases, and 5 bases had no gene match. This CDR3 contains 16 residues. Germline V gene data show CDR1 as SGHRS and CDR2 as YFSETQ. CDR3 in DNA: TGCGCCAGCAGCTTGGTTGGACAGGGGGGTGCAGATACGCAGTATTTT. This sequence encodes CASSLVGQGGADTQYF.

This clone was observed a few times. The V call is TRBV14, the J call TRBJ1-6; D uncertain. V was pared by 0 bases and J by 7 bases, with 7 bases between. The CDR3 has 14 amino acids. Germline lookup yields CDR1 SGHDN and CDR2 FVKESK. The CDR3 nucleotides are TGTGCCAGCAGCCAAGAAGCGGGAAATTCACCCCTCCACTTT. Residues: CASSQEAGNSPLHF. The full variable domain, with the rest looked up from reference TRBV14 and TRBJ1-6, is EAGVTQFPSHSVIEKGQTVTLRCDPISGHDNLYWYRRVMGKEIKFLLHFVKESKQDESGMPNNRFLAERTGGTYSTLKVQPAELEDSGVYFCASSQEAGNSPLHFGNGTRLTVT.

The chain has TRBV27 and TRBJ2-2; TRBD1 matches 7 bases. V dropped 8 bases and J dropped 4; count of bases not matched to a gene: 4. Germline V gene lookup returns CDR1 MNHEY and CDR2 SMNVEV (reference sequence). The CDR3 runs 13 residues. The CDR3 DNA reads as TGTGCCAGCCAGACAGGGAGCACCGGGGAGCTGTTTTTT. Translated, it gives CASQTGSTGELFF.

The rearrangement joins TRBV6-5 to TRBJ2-3, with D perhaps matching TRBD2 (6 bases). The germline CDR1 and CDR2 sequences are MNHEY and SVGAGI. This CDR3 spans 15 amino acids. Trimming stripped 6 bases from V and 1 base from J, with 14 bases between. CDR3 in amino acids: CASRQNSGGTDTQYF. The CDR3 DNA reads TGTGCCAGCAGGCAAAATAGCGGTGGCACAGATACGCAGTATTTT.

The rearrangement uses TRBV6-6 and TRBJ1-5; 8 bases are shared with TRBD1. Germline-derived CDR1 and CDR2 are MNHNY and SVGAGI (reference sequence). V shed 6 bases, J shed 7 bases, and the junction held 8 bases outside the gene matches. The CDR3 loop spans 14 amino acids. The CDR3 protein is CASSSDRVGQPQHF. The DNA for the CDR3 is TGTGCCAGCAGCTCGGACAGGGTGGGCCAGCCCCAGCATTTT.

The chain employs TRBV3-1 (or the pseudogene TRBV3-2) and TRBJ1-1; 7 positions match TRBD1. CDR1 and CDR2 from the germline V gene are LGHDT and YNNKEL (reference sequence). The length of the CDR3 is 14 residues. Trimming took 4 bases from V and 0 from J; bases not matched to a gene: 2. The CDR3 loop is CASSRGQLNTEAFF. CDR3 DNA sequence: TGTGCCAGCAGCCGGGGACAGCTGAACACTGAAGCTTTCTTT.

The chain recombines TRBV21-1 with TRBJ1-5; the tabulated D call, TRBD1, remains unverified against the DNA. TRBV21-1 is a known pseudogene. The CDR3 covers 16 residues. This CDR3 reads CASRSQVDYSNQPQHF. In DNA form, the CDR3 reads TGTGCCAGCCGGTCCCAGGTCGATTATAGCAATCAGCCCCAGCATTTT.

J is TRBJ2-1 and V is TRBV5-8; tentatively, D is TRBD2 (5 bases). V was cut by 3 bases and J by 5 bases, with 18 bases left in between. CDR1 and CDR2 (germline): SGHTS, YDEGEE. The CDR3 spans 16 residues. CDR3 amino acids: CASSSPGSNTNNEQFF. CDR3 bases: TGTGCCAGCAGCTCGCCGGGATCTAACACCAACAATGAGCAGTTCTTC. Full variable domain (rest looked up from reference TRBV5-8 and TRBJ2-1): EAGVTQSPTHLIKTRGQQATLRCSPISGHTSVYWYQQALGLGLQFLLWYDEGEERNRGNFPPRFSGRQFPNYSSELNVNALELEDSALYLCASSSPGSNTNNEQFFGPGTRLTVL.

Here the CDR3 reads CSAGGLREEFF. The DNA for the CDR3 is TGCAGTGCCGGAGGCCTTCGAGAGGAGTTCTTC. The chain recombines TRBV20-1 with TRBJ2-1; perhaps TRBD2 as D (5 bases). There are 11 residues in the CDR3. V lost 6 bases, J lost 14 bases, and 17 bases lay in between. Germline V lookup: CDR1 DFQATT, CDR2 SNEGSKA (reference sequence).

This clone came up many times. This chain uses TRBV30 with TRBJ1-6; TRBD1 aligns across 7 bases. The CDR3 is made up of 14 amino acids. In germline, CDR1 is GTSNPN, CDR2 SVGIG (reference sequence). Trimming took 3 bases from V and 10 from J; bases not matched to a gene: 9. Here the CDR3 reads CAWSPQGMGSPLHF. In nucleotides, the CDR3 is TGTGCCTGGAGCCCACAGGGGATGGGATCACCCCTCCACTTT.

The V gene is TRBV3-1 (or the pseudogene TRBV3-2), the J gene TRBJ1-2; 8 nucleotides agree with TRBD1. The CDR3 spans 16 residues. Germline V gene sequence: CDR1 LGHDT, CDR2 YNNKEL (reference sequence). V was pared by 1 base and J by 2 bases, with 6 bases of the junction left unmatched. For the CDR3, the DNA is TGTGCCAGCAGCCAAGGCGGACAGGGCGTGAACTATGGCTACACCTTC. This sequence encodes CASSQGGQGVNYGYTF.

V and J are TRBV5-1 and TRBJ2-2, with D maybe TRBD1 (6 bases). The V gene's germline CDR1 is SGHRS and CDR2 YFSETQ. The CDR3 totals 15 residues. V lost 3 bases and J lost 5, with 14 bases in between. This CDR3 reads CASSSSGAGTGELFF. The CDR3 coding sequence is TGCGCCAGCAGCTCGTCAGGGGCTGGGACCGGGGAGCTGTTTTTT.